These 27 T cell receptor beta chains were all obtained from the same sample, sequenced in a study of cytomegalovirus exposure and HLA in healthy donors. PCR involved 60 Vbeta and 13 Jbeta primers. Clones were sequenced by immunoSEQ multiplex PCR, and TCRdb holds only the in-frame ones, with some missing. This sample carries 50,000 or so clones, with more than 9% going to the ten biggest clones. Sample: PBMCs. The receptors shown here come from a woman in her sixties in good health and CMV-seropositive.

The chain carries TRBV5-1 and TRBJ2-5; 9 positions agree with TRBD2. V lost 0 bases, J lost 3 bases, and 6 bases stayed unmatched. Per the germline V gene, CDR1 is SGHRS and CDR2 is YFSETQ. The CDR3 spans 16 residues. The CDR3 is CASSLGSASGEETQYF. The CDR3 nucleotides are TGCGCCAGCAGCTTGGGGTCGGCTAGCGGGGAAGAGACCCAGTACTTC.

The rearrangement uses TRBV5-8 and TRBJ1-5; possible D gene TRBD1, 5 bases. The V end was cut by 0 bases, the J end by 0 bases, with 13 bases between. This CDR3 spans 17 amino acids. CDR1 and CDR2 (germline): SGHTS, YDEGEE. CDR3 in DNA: TGTGCCAGCAGCTTGGGAACTGACAGTTATAGCAATCAGCCCCAGCATTTT. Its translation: CASSLGTDSYSNQPQHF. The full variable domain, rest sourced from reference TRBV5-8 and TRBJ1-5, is EAGVTQSPTHLIKTRGQQATLRCSPISGHTSVYWYQQALGLGLQFLLWYDEGEERNRGNFPPRFSGRQFPNYSSELNVNALELEDSALYLCASSLGTDSYSNQPQHFGDGTRLSIL.

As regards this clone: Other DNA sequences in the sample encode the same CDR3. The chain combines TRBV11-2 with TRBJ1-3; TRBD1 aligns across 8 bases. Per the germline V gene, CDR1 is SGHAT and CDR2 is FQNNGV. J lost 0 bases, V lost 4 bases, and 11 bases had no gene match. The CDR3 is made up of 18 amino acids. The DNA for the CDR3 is TGTGCCAGCAGCTCCAGTCAGGGGGCCTTTTTCTCTGGAAACACCATATATTTT. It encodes CASSSSQGAFFSGNTIYF.

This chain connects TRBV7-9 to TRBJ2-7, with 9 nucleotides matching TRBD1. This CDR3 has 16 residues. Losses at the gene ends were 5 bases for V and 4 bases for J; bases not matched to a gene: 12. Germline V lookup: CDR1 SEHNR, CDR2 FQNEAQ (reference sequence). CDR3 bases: TGTGCCAGCAGCACCCCTGGGACAGGGAGGGGGTACGAGCAGTACTTC. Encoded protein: CASSTPGTGRGYEQYF.

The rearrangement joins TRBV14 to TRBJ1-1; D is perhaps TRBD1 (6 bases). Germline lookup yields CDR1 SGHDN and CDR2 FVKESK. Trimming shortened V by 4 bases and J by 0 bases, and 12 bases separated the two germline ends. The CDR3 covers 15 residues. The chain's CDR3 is CASSLGQLMNTEAFF. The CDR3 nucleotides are TGTGCCAGCAGCCTCGGACAGCTCATGAACACTGAAGCTTTCTTT.

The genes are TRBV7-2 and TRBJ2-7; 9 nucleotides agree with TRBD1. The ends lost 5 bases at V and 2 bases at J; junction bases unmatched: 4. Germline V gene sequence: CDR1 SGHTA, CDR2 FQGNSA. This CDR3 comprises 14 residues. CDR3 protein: CASSMGTGPYEQYF. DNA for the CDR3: TGTGCCAGCAGCATGGGGACAGGGCCCTACGAGCAGTACTTC.

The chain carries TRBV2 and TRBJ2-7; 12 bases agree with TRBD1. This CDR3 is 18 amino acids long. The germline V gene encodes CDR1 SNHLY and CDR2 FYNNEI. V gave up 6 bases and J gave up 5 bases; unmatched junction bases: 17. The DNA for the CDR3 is TGTGCCAGCAGGCCCGGGACAGGGGGCATCCAACGGGGCCACGAGCAGTACTTC. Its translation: CASRPGTGGIQRGHEQYF.

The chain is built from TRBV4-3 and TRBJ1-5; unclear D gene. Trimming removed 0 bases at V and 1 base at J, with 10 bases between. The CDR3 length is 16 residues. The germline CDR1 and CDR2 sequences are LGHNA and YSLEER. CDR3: CASSQDLGISNQPQHF. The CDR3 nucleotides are TGCGCCAGCAGCCAAGATCTAGGTATAAGCAATCAGCCCCAGCATTTT.

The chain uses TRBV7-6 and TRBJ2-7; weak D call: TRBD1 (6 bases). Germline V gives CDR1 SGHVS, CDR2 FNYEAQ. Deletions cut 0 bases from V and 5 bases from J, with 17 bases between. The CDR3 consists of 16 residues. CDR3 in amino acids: CASSLAGALKSDEQYF. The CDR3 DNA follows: TGTGCCAGCAGCTTAGCGGGGGCCCTGAAGAGTGACGAGCAGTACTTC.

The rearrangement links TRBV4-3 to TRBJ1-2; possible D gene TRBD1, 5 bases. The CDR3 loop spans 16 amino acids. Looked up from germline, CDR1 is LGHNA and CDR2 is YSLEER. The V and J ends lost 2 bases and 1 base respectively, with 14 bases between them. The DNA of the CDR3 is TGCGCCAGCAGCCAATCGCCGGGGGGAGTTAACTATGGCTACACCTTC. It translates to CASSQSPGGVNYGYTF.

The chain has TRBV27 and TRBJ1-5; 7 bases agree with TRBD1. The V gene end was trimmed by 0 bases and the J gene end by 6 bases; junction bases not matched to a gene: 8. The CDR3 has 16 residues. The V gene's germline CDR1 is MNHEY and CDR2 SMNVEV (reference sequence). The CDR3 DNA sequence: TGTGCCAGCAGTTTATCGGGACAGTCTCGGAGTCAGCCCCAGCATTTT. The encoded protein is CASSLSGQSRSQPQHF.

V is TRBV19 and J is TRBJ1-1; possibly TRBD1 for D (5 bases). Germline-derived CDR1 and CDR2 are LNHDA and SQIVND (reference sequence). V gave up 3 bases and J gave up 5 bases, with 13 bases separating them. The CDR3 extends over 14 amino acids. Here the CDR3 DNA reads TGTGCCAGTAGTATGGGACTCTCGGTTACTGAAGCTTTCTTT. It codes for CASSMGLSVTEAFF.

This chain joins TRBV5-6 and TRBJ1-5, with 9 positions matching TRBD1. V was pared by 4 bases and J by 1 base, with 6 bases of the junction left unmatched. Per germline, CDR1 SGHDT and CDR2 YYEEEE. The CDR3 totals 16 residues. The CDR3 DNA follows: TGTGCCAGCAGCCCCACAGGGGGCAGGAGCAATCAGCCCCAGCATTTT. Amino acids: CASSPTGGRSNQPQHF.

This CDR3 is CASSSGLADLAYEQYF. The CDR3 DNA is TGTGCCAGCAGCTCGGGACTAGCGGACCTTGCCTACGAGCAGTACTTC. The rearrangement links TRBV13 to TRBJ2-7; the match to TRBD2 covers 11 bases. CDR3 length: 16 residues. Germline assignment: CDR1 PRHDT and CDR2 FYEKMQ (reference sequence). J gave up 2 bases and V 4 bases, and 7 bases lay outside the gene matches.

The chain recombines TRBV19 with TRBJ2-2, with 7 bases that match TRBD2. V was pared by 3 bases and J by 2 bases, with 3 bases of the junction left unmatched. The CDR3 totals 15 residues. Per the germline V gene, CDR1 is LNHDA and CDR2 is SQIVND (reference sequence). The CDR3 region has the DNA TGTGCCAGTAGTATGGGGGGGGTTAACACCGGGGAGCTGTTTTTT. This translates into CASSMGGVNTGELFF.

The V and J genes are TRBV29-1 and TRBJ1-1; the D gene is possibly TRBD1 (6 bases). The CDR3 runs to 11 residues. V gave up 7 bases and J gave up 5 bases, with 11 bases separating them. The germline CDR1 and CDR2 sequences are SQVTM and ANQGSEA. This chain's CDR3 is CSGLQGTEAFF. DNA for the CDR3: TGCAGCGGACTACAGGGTACTGAAGCTTTCTTT.

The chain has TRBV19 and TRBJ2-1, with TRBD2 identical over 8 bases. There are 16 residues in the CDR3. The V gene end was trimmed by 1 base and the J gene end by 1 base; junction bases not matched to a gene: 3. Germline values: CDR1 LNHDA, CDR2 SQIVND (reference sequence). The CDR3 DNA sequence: TGTGCCAGTAGTATAGTCCCGGGGGGGTCCTACAATGAGCAGTTCTTC. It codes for CASSIVPGGSYNEQFF. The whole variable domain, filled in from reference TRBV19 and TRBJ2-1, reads DGGITQSPKYLFRKEGQNVTLSCEQNLNHDAMYWYRQDPGQGLRLIYYSQIVNDFQKGDIAEGYSVSREKKESFPLTVTSAQKNPTAFYLCASSIVPGGSYNEQFFGPGTRLTVL.

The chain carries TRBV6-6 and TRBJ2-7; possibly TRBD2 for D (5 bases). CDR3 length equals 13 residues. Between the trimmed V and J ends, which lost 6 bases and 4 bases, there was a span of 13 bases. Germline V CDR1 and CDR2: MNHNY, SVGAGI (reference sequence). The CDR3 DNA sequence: TGTGCCAGCAGCCCATCCGGGGAATACGAGCAGTACTTC. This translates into CASSPSGEYEQYF.

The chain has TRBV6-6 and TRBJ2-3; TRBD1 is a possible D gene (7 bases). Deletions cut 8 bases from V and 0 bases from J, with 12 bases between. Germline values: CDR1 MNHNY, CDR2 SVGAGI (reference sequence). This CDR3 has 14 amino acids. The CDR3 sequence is CASQGGQSTDTQYF. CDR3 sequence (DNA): TGTGCCAGCCAGGGGGGACAGAGCACAGATACGCAGTATTTT.

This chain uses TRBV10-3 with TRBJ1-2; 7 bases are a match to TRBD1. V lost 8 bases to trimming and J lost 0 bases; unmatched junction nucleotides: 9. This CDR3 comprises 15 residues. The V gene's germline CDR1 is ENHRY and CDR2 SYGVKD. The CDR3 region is CAILQTGRPNYGYTF. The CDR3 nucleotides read TGTGCCATCCTCCAGACAGGGAGGCCTAACTATGGCTACACCTTC.

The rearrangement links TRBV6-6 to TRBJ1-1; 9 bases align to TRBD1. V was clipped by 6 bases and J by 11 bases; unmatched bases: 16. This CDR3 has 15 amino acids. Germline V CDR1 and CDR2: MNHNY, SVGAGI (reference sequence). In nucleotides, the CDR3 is TGTGCCAGCAGCCCACAGGGGGCCGGCGGGTTACGGGCTTTCTTT. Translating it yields CASSPQGAGGLRAFF.

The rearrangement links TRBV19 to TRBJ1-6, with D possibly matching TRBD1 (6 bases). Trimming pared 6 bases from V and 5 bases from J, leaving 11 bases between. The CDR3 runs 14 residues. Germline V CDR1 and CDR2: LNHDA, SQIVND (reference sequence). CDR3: CASSHRADNSPLHF. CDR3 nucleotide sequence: TGTGCCAGTAGCCACAGGGCTGATAATTCACCCCTCCACTTT.

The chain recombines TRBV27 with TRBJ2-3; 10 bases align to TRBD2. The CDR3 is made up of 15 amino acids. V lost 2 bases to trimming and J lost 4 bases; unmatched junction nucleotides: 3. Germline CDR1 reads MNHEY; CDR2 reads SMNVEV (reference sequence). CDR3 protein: CASSLLAGVPDTQYF. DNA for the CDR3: TGTGCCAGCAGTTTACTAGCGGGGGTTCCAGATACGCAGTATTTT.

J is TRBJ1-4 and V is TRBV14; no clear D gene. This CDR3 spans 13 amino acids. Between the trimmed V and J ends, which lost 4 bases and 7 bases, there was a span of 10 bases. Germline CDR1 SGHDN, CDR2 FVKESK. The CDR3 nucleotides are TGTGCCAGCAGCCTTCTAGGCGGTGAAAAACTGTTTTTT. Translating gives CASSLLGGEKLFF.

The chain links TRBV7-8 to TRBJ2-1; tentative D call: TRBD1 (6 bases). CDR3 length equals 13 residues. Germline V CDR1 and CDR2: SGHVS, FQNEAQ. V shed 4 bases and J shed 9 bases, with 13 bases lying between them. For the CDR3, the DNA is TGTGCCAGCAGCTCAGGAGTAGGGGGTGAGCAGTTCTTC. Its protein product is CASSSGVGGEQFF.

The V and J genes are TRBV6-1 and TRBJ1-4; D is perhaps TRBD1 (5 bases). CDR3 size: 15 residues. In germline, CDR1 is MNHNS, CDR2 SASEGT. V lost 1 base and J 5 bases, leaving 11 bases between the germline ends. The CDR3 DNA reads TGTGCCAGCAGTGAAGACTGGACACCCAATGAAAAACTGTTTTTT. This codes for CASSEDWTPNEKLFF.

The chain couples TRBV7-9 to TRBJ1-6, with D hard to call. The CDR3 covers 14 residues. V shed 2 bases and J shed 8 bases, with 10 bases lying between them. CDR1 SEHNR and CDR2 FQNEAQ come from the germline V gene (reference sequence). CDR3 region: CASSLLEVDSPLHF. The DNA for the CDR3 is TGTGCCAGCAGCTTATTGGAGGTTGATTCACCCCTCCACTTT.